Below, 12 T cell receptor beta chains from the same sample are listed, as sequenced in a study of blood T cells in healthy people across ages. Together with a sample-barcoded 5' primer, a J-beta primer mix was included in a second PCR lasting about 7 to 11 cycles. TCRdb re-analysed the 5' RACE reads in MiXCR, keeping a single row per CDR3 protein. The repertoire includes roughly 1.5 million distinct CDR3 sequences, roughly 43% of them detected once, and around 4% sits in the top ten. The sample consisted of blood. The receptors shown here come from a woman between 18 and 29 years old in good health.

This clonotype came up a few times. The rearrangement joins TRBV6-2 or TRBV6-3 to TRBJ2-7; 8 nucleotides align to TRBD2. Germline V gene data show CDR1 as MNHEY and CDR2 as SVGEGT. The CDR3 length is 15 residues. J was trimmed by 5 bases and V by 2 bases; bases with no gene match: 8. CDR3 sequence (DNA): TGTGCCAGCAGTTACGCCAGCGGGAGACGCCACGAGCAGTACTTC. It specifies CASSYASGRRHEQYF.

This clonotype showed up just a few times. V is TRBV10-3 and J is TRBJ2-5, with TRBD2 matching over 11 bases. The ends lost 4 bases at V and 2 bases at J; junction bases unmatched: 9. This CDR3 is built from 17 residues. Germline CDR1 ENHRY, CDR2 SYGVKD. The CDR3 here is CAISGGSGTSGQETQYF. The CDR3 nucleotides are TGTGCCATCAGTGGGGGAAGTGGGACTAGCGGTCAAGAGACCCAGTACTTC.

This clonotype was seen just once. This chain uses TRBV20-1 with TRBJ2-2, with D unclear. This CDR3 has 13 residues. Trimming stripped 3 bases from V and 1 base from J, with 6 bases between. Per the germline V gene, CDR1 is DFQATT and CDR2 is SNEGSKA (reference sequence). The CDR3 here is CSASSMNTGELFF. In nucleotides, the CDR3 is TGCAGTGCTAGTTCCATGAACACCGGGGAGCTGTTTTTT.

In this sample, this clonotype turned up many times. The chain joins TRBV20-1 to TRBJ2-1; no clear D gene. This CDR3 is 11 amino acids long. The germline V gene encodes CDR1 DFQATT and CDR2 SNEGSKA (reference sequence). V shed 6 bases and J shed 8 bases, with 11 bases lying between them. The CDR3 coding sequence is TGCAGTGCCCTAGGTTCGGATGAGCAGTTCTTC. The encoded protein is CSALGSDEQFF.

Of note for this clonotype: One end of the junction varies from germline; a read error may be responsible. The chain couples TRBV24-1 to TRBJ2-2, with D possibly matching TRBD1 (5 bases). The CDR3 consists of 12 residues. The germline CDR1 and CDR2 sequences are KGHDR and SFDVKD. As DNA, the CDR3 is TGTGCCACCAAGGGGAACACCGAGGAGCTGTTTTTT. It yields the protein CATKGNTEELFF.

The chain combines TRBV20-1 with TRBJ1-5; tentative D call: TRBD1 (6 bases). Germline values: CDR1 DFQATT, CDR2 SNEGSKA (reference sequence). The CDR3 loop spans 13 amino acids. V lost 5 bases to trimming and J lost 3 bases, with 11 bases between them. The CDR3 DNA reads as TGCAGTGCTTCGGACAGCTACAATCAGCCCCAGCATTTT. As protein: CSASDSYNQPQHF.

A few counts support this clonotype. The gene calls are TRBV28 and TRBJ1-2, with D uncertain. The germline gives CDR1 MDHEN, CDR2 SYDVKM. The length of the CDR3 is 14 residues. The ends were cut back, 1 base at V and 4 bases at J, with 10 bases in the middle. CDR3 loop: CASSLSPGAYGYTF. The CDR3 bases are TGTGCCAGCAGTTTATCCCCAGGCGCCTATGGCTACACCTTC.

This chain uses TRBV19 with TRBJ2-3; no reliable D call. The CDR3 is 13 residues long. CDR1 LNHDA and CDR2 SQIVND come from the germline V gene (reference sequence). The germline V and J ends were trimmed by 4 bases and 7 bases, with 12 bases remaining between them. This CDR3 reads CASSTRSAYTQYF. In nucleotides, the CDR3 is TGTGCCAGTAGTACCCGGAGCGCGTATACGCAGTATTTT.

The rearrangement links TRBV4-1 to TRBJ1-1; D is ambiguous. CDR1 MGHRA and CDR2 YSYEKL come from the germline V gene. The CDR3 contains 12 residues. The V end lost 0 bases, the J end lost 9 bases, and 8 bases lay between the germline ends. In DNA form, the CDR3 reads TGCGCCAGCAGCCAAGATGGTCGACAAGCTTTCTTT. This codes for CASSQDGRQAFF.

The V gene is TRBV4-1, the J gene TRBJ2-4; 9 bases align to TRBD1. Judging by the DNA end, TRBJ2-5 fits better; the J call may be wrong. The CDR3 consists of 16 residues. Germline loops: CDR1 MGHRA, CDR2 YSYEKL. The CDR3 coding sequence is TGCGCCAGCAGCCAAAGGGGGACAGGGTCCCCAGAGACCCAGTACTTC. This gives the protein CASSQRGTGSPETQYF.

This clonotype occurred a few times. A read error may be the cause here, since a much bigger clone is one base away. This chain links TRBV6-5 with TRBJ1-6; D gene ambiguous. The germline V gene encodes CDR1 MNHEY and CDR2 SVGAGI. This CDR3 region has 13 residues. CDR3 amino acids: CAISKDVHSPPHF. CDR3 in DNA: TGTGCCATCTCCAAAGACGTTCATTCACCCCCCCACTTT.

J is TRBJ2-2 and V is TRBV9; D remains ambiguous. V lost 3 bases and J lost 6, with 18 bases in between. This CDR3 spans 16 amino acids. Germline V gene data show CDR1 as SGDLS and CDR2 as YYNGEE. As DNA, the CDR3 is TGTGCCAGCAGCGAATACCAATGGGTTCATCCCGGGGAGCTGTTTTTT. Translating it yields CASSEYQWVHPGELFF.